This is a list of T cell receptor beta chains from one sample in a study of blood T cell repertoires in COVID-19. Only in-frame clones appear in the TCRdb table, and some are missing; sequencing was by immunoSEQ multiplex PCR. The sample consists of 490,000 or so clones, about 88% of them appearing once. Sequenced: PBMCs or T cells enriched from blood (not recorded which). The receptors stem from a woman aged 60-75 years who had recovered from COVID-19. CDR3s include the opening cysteine and the closing phenylalanine or tryptophan. A D gene is named only where the DNA matches it firmly. Clone size appears in some rows only: once, few, many, or a class for an expanded clone.

TRBJ1-3 | TRBD1 | once | TRBV5-1 | TGCGCCAGCAGCTTGGCGACAGGGGTCCAGAACACCATATATTTT | CASSLATGVQNTIYF
TRBJ1-2 | TRBD1 | few | TRBV27 | TGTGCCAGCAGTCAAGGGACAGGGCAATACAATGGCTACACCTTC | CASSQGTGQYNGYTF
TRBJ2-7 | TRBD2 | NA | TRBV7-8 | TGTGCCAGCAGCCTCCGACTAGCGGGGGAGCAGTACTTC | CASSLRLAGEQYF
TRBJ1-5 | NA | NA | TRBV6-5 | TGTGCCAGCACCTCGGGGGGCTGGAATCAGCCCCAGCATTTT | CASTSGGWNQPQHF
TRBJ1-5 | NA | NA | TRBV27 | TGTGCCAGCAGTTTATCGACGGCAGGGTATCAGCCCCAGCATTTT | CASSLSTAGYQPQHF
TRBJ1-2 | NA | NA | TRBV3-1/TRBV3-2 | TGTGCCAGCAGCCCCTCCGGTGAGGTGGAAGCTAACTATGGCTACACCTTC | CASSPSGEVEANYGYTF
TRBJ1-5 | NA | many | TRBV2 | TGTGCCAGCAGTGATACGGGGCAGCCCCAGCATTTT | CASSDTGQPQHF
TRBJ2-1 | TRBD2 | NA | TRBV30 | TGTGCCTGGACTCTGGGGGGGGTAAAGGAGCAGTTCTTC | CAWTLGGVKEQFF
TRBJ2-1 | NA | NA | TRBV21-1 | TGTGCCAGCATCCGGCGGTGGACTAGCGGGAGAGTTGAGCAGTTCTTC | CASIRRWTSGRVEQFF
TRBJ1-1 | NA | NA | TRBV29-1 | TGCAGCGTTTTCGGGGGAAGAGCTGAAGCTTTCTTT | CSVFGGRAEAFF
TRBJ1-6 | TRBD1 | NA | TRBV5-1 | TGCGCCAGCAGCTTCACAGGGGACGATTCACCCCTCCACTTT | CASSFTGDDSPLHF
TRBJ2-3 | TRBD2 | NA | TRBV5-4 | TGTGCCAGCAGCTCTCGACTAGCGGGGGGGTTAGATACGCAGTATTTT | CASSSRLAGGLDTQYF
TRBJ1-6 | NA | NA | TRBV10-3 | TGTGCCATCACCCGGACATTGGACTATAATTCACCCCTCCACTTT | CAITRTLDYNSPLHF
TRBJ2-1 | TRBD2 | NA | TRBV5-1 | TGCGCCAGCATACCAGCGGGGGGGCAGGGCGAGCAGTTCTTC | CASIPAGGQGEQFF
TRBJ2-3 | TRBD2 | NA | TRBV7-2 | TGTGCCAGCAGCTTAGCTCTGAGACTAGCGGGAGGCACAGATACGCAGTATTTT | CASSLALRLAGGTDTQYF
TRBJ1-6 | NA | many | TRBV27 | TGTGCCAGCAGTTTCCAGGGGCACTCACCCCTCCACTTT | CASSFQGHSPLHF
TRBJ2-1 | NA | NA | TRBV9 | TGTGCCAGCAGCCGAACCCCCGGGACACCCTACAATGAGCAGTTCTTC | CASSRTPGTPYNEQFF
TRBJ2-7 | NA | NA | TRBV11-3 | TGTGCCAGCAGCTTAGGTGGGGCAGCCTACGAGCAGTACTTC | CASSLGGAAYEQYF
TRBJ1-1 | NA | NA | TRBV4-2 | TGTGCCAGCAGCCGAGTGTTCAGGCCGAACACTGAAGCTTTCTTT | CASSRVFRPNTEAFF
TRBJ1-1 | NA | NA | TRBV9 | TGTGCCAGCAGCTCTCTACAGGGAACTGAAGCTTTCTTT | CASSSLQGTEAFF
TRBJ2-3 | TRBD1 | NA | TRBV25-1 | TGTGCCAGCAGTGAATCTTGGTCAGGGGGTCGGGATACGCAGTATTTT | CASSESWSGGRDTQYF
TRBJ1-4 | NA | NA | TRBV6-5 | TGTGCCAGCAGGGGGGGGAGCGAAAAACTGTTTTTT | CASRGGSEKLFF
TRBJ1-5 | TRBD1 | NA | TRBV7-6 | TGTGCCAGCAGCCTACTGATTGGACAGGGAAAAGGACAGCCCCAGCATTTT | CASSLLIGQGKGQPQHF
TRBJ2-3 | TRBD2 | NA | TRBV6-4 | TGTGCCAGCAGTACCCCCGGGGGGGGGCAGGGCACAGATACGCAGTATTTT | CASSTPGGGQGTDTQYF
TRBJ1-2 | NA | NA | TRBV19 | TGTGCCAGTAGTTACCGTGCCGACAGAAACTATGGCTACACCTTC | CASSYRADRNYGYTF
TRBJ1-4 | TRBD1 | NA | TRBV10-2 | TGCGCCAGCAGTGACTACAGGGGGCGCGATGAAAAACTGTTTTTT | CASSDYRGRDEKLFF
TRBJ1-2 | TRBD1 | once | TRBV27 | TGTGCCAGCGCGGACAGGGGGTATGGCTACACCTTC | CASADRGYGYTF
TRBJ2-2 | NA | once | TRBV5-1 | TGCGCCAGCAGCTTGACGGTTCCACCGAACACCGGGGAGCTGTTTTTT | CASSLTVPPNTGELFF
TRBJ1-4 | NA | once | TRBV10-3 | TGTGCCATCAGTGAGCCCTCGTACGGCGCAGGGGAACTGTTTTTT | CAISEPSYGAGELFF
TRBJ1-1 | TRBD1 | NA | TRBV9 | TGTGCCAGCAGCGCGCGACAGGGGACTGAAGCTTTCTTT | CASSARQGTEAFF
TRBJ1-2 | NA | NA | TRBV5-1 | TGCGCCAGCAGCTTTACGTCGGGGGTCCATGGCTACACCTTC | CASSFTSGVHGYTF
TRBJ1-2 | TRBD1 | NA | TRBV14 | TGTGCCAGCAGCAGAGCCAGGGGGCCGCTCGGCGGCTACACCTTC | CASSRARGPLGGYTF
TRBJ1-4 | NA | NA | TRBV4-1 | TGCGCCAGCAGCCCTAAGGGGGTAGGGGCGGAAAAACTGTTTTTT | CASSPKGVGAEKLFF
TRBJ2-5 | NA | once | TRBV10-3 | TGTGCCATCAGTGAGCCCTATTTGGGCCAGGAGACCCAGTACTTC | CAISEPYLGQETQYF
TRBJ1-3 | TRBD1 | NA | TRBV25-1 | TGTGCCAGCACCGGACAGGGGGCGAGGGGAAACACCATATATTTT | CASTGQGARGNTIYF
TRBJ1-3 | TRBD1 | NA | TRBV2 | TGTGCCAGCAGCCGAACACCGACAGGGGGAAACACCATATATTTT | CASSRTPTGGNTIYF
TRBJ1-6 | NA | NA | TRBV2 | TGTGCCAGCAGAAACTTCGGTTCACCCCTCCACTTT | CASRNFGSPLHF
TRBJ1-3 | TRBD1 | NA | TRBV19 | TGTGCCAGTAGACGGACAGGGAGCCCCTCTGGAAACACCATATATTTT | CASRRTGSPSGNTIYF
TRBJ1-6 | NA | once | TRBV6-5 | TGTGCCAGCAGTTCAAAGACGGAGAGTATATATTCACCCCTCCACTTT | CASSSKTESIYSPLHF
TRBJ1-4 | NA | NA | TRBV13 | TGTGCCAGCAGCCTCCGGGAGGGGATTAATGAAAAACTGTTTTTT | CASSLREGINEKLFF
TRBJ1-1 | NA | NA | TRBV19 | TGTGCCAGTAGTAGGCAAGTCCTCATGAACACTGAAGCTTTCTTT | CASSRQVLMNTEAFF
TRBJ1-2 | TRBD1 | NA | TRBV28 | TGTGCCAGCAGGCATACCACAGGGGCGGATGGCTACACCTTC | CASRHTTGADGYTF
TRBJ2-1 | TRBD2 | NA | TRBV6-6 | TGTGCCAGCAGTCTTCAGGGACTAGCGGGGGGACCCACCCTGTTCTTC | CASSLQGLAGGPTLFF
TRBJ2-3 | NA | NA | TRBV7-9 | TGTGCCAGCATGCCGAGTAGCGGACCTAGCACAGATACGCAGTATTTT | CASMPSSGPSTDTQYF
TRBJ1-1 | NA | NA | TRBV7-6 | TGTGCCAGCAGCTTACGAGCGCAGGGTACGAACACTGAAGCTTTCTTT | CASSLRAQGTNTEAFF
TRBJ1-6 | TRBD1 | NA | TRBV6-1 | TGTGCCAGCAGTGTAACGGCGGGACAGGCTAATTCACCCCTCCACTTT | CASSVTAGQANSPLHF
TRBJ1-4 | NA | NA | TRBV27 | TGTGCCAGCAGTTTACGGCAGGGAAAAGAAAAACTGTTTTTT | CASSLRQGKEKLFF
TRBJ2-4 | TRBD1 | NA | TRBV19 | TGTGCCAGTAGTAAAACAGGGGTGGCCAAAAACATTCAGTACTTC | CASSKTGVAKNIQYF
TRBJ1-2 | TRBD1 | few | TRBV27 | TGTGCCAGCAGTTCCACCCCGGGACAGGGGGGCTATGGCTACACCTTC | CASSSTPGQGGYGYTF
TRBJ1-2 | NA | NA | TRBV21-1 | TGTGCCAGCAGCAAAGCGACAGGGGCTTTAACAATCCATTATGGCTACACCTTC | CASSKATGALTIHYGYTF
TRBJ2-7 | NA | NA | TRBV27 | TGTGCCAGCAGTTCCTCCGTCGACGAGCAGTACTTC | CASSSSVDEQYF
TRBJ1-1 | NA | once | TRBV5-4 | TGTGCCAGCAGCTTGGGGGGGGTGACTGAAGCTTTCTTT | CASSLGGVTEAFF
TRBJ2-2 | NA | NA | TRBV9 | TGTGCCAGCAGCTCTAACACCGGGGAGCTGTTTTTT | CASSSNTGELFF
TRBJ2-7 | NA | NA | TRBV11-3 | TGTGCCAGCAGACAATCCGGGACAACCTACGAGCAGTACTTC | CASRQSGTTYEQYF
TRBJ1-6 | NA | NA | TRBV5-8 | TGTGCCAGCAGCTTGGGAGACTATAGCTCCTATAATTCACCCCTCCACTTT | CASSLGDYSSYNSPLHF
TRBJ1-4 | NA | NA | TRBV2 | TGTGCCAGCAGTGAATCCGGGGTAGGGGAAAAACTGTTTTTT | CASSESGVGEKLFF
TRBJ2-7 | NA | NA | TRBV7-6 | TGTGCCAGCAGCTTAGCCCCGGGACACACCTACGAGCAGTACTTC | CASSLAPGHTYEQYF